Listed here is a single T cell receptor beta chain. The source of the sample is a study of control samples from healthy donors and cancer patients. Measured with immunoSEQ multiplex PCR; TCRdb has only the in-frame clones, and not every one. The sample has over 150,000 clones, 75% to 95% seen once. This CDR3 contains 15 residues. The V gene lost 9 bases and the J gene lost 0 bases, with 17 bases spanning the gap. Germline values: CDR1 LNHDA, CDR2 SQIVND (reference sequence). This sequence originates from a woman aged 40-49 years in good health. The sequencing sample was made of blood. The genes are TRBV19 and TRBJ1-2, with D unclear. The CDR3 here is CASSERQPTNYGYTF. The CDR3 DNA sequence: TGTGCCAGCAGCGAAAGGCAGCCAACTAACTATGGCTACACCTTC. The full variable domain, in which reference TRBV19 and TRBJ1-2 provide the parts outside the CDR3, is DGGITQSPKYLFRKEGQNVTLSCEQNLNHDAMYWYRQDPGQGLRLIYYSQIVNDFQKGDIAEGYSVSREKKESFPLTVTSAQKNPTAFYLCASSERQPTNYGYTFGSGTRLTVV.